This T cell receptor (beta chain) comes out of a study of regulatory T cells in long-lasting Graves disease. The time point was: newly diagnosed GD, antithyroid drugs for less than 3 months. RNA isolated from PBMCs was used to make the TCR library. Germline lookup yields CDR1 GTSNPN and CDR2 SVGIG (reference sequence). This CDR3 is built from 13 residues. V was shortened by 2 bases and J by 2 bases, with 8 bases between the two germline ends. This clonotype occurred many times. Arm-PCR of CDR3 regions and iRepertoire HTBI primers were the basis on which TCR beta libraries were built. TCRdb recomputed calls from the multiplex PCR reads with MiXCR, one row per CDR3 protein. The sample yields some 460,000 distinct CDR3 sequences, around 15% seen once. These sequences were also reported in another study, on T cells in Graves' hyperthyroidism and ophthalmopathy.

This TCR came from a man in his forties with Graves disease. The source material was peripheral blood mononuclear cells (PBMCs), sampled at new diagnosis, from a patient treated with antithyroid drugs. This sequence joins TRBV30 and TRBJ2-3, with D uncertain. CDR3 coding DNA: TGTGCCTGGAGTCCTAGGCTCACAGATACGCAGTATTTT. It codes for CAWSPRLTDTQYF.